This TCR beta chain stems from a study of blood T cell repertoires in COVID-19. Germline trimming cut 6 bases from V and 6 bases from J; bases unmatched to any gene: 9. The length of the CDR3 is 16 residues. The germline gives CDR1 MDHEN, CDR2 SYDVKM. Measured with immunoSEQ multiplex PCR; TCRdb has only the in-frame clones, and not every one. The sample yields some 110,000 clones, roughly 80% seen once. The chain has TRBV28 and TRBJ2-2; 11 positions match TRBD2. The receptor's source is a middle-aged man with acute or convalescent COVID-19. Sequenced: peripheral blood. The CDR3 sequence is CASSLQLAGVAGELFF. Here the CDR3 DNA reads TGTGCCAGCAGCTTGCAACTAGCGGGAGTGGCCGGGGAGCTGTTTTTT. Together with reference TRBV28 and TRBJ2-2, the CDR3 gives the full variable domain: DVKVTQSSRYLVKRTGEKVFLECVQDMDHENMFWYRQDPGLGLRLIYFSYDVKMKEKGDIPEGYSVSREKKERFSLILESASTNQTSMYLCASSLQLAGVAGELFFGEGSRLTVL.